The sequence of this TCR beta chain was determined in a study of T cell repertoires in cytomegalovirus infection. MiXCR, run by TCRdb on the reads, gives a single entry per CDR3 protein. The sample yields roughly 100,000 distinct CDR3 sequences, about 15% seen once. At least ten counts were recorded for this clonotype. This receptor was obtained from a human donor in good health (CMV status not recorded). Some clones in this sample may be carry-over from other donors' samples. Sequencing was performed on PBMCs.

CDR3 coding DNA: TGTGCCAGCAGCTTGGACCTTGTAATCTACGAGCAGTACTTC. As protein: CASSLDLVIYEQYF. The V gene is TRBV7-2, the J gene TRBJ2-7; no reliable D call. Trimming left V 3 bases short and J 3 bases short, with 12 bases between. Germline V gives CDR1 SGHTA, CDR2 FQGNSA. The CDR3 consists of 14 residues.